One sample yielded the 25 T cell receptor beta chains listed below, sequenced in a study of CD8 T cells in Susac syndrome. It was with random hexamers that 0.5 to 1 ug RNA was reverse transcribed. TCRdb itself ran the immunoSEQ multiplex PCR reads through MiXCR, one entry per CDR3 protein. The sample includes about 440,000 distinct CDR3 sequences, around 85% of them seen just once. What was sequenced was CD8+ T cells from PBMCs. The receptors were gathered from a human donor with multiple sclerosis.

In this sample, this clonotype turned up once. The chain joins TRBV4-1 to TRBJ2-7; TRBD1 matches 12 bases. Trimming at V came to 1 base and at J to 5 bases, leaving 6 bases not matched to a gene. Germline-derived CDR1 and CDR2 are MGHRA and YSYEKL. This CDR3 has 16 residues. CDR3 residues: CASSQGAGQGADEQYF. CDR3 nucleotide sequence: TGCGCCAGCAGCCAAGGGGCGGGACAGGGGGCCGACGAGCAGTACTTC.

Remarks on this clonotype: The junction differs from germline at one of its ends, possibly a read error. The V call is TRBV30, the J call TRBJ2-7; D is undetermined. This CDR3 contains 13 residues. Germline V gene data show CDR1 as GTSNPN and CDR2 as SVGIG (reference sequence). For the CDR3, the DNA is TGTGCCTGGAGTGTGGGCGGCTCCCACGAGCAGTACTTC. This codes for CAWSVGGSHEQYF.

This clonotype was seen only a few times. The chain couples TRBV13 to TRBJ1-1; D gene unclear. Germline V lookup: CDR1 PRHDT, CDR2 FYEKMQ (reference sequence). The V and J ends lost 5 bases and 1 base respectively, with 5 bases between them. The length of the CDR3 is 12 residues. CDR3 nucleotide sequence: TGTGCCAGCAGCCGAGAGAACACTGAAGCTTTCTTT. As protein: CASSRENTEAFF.

The gene calls are TRBV6-6 and TRBJ1-5; possible D gene TRBD1, 6 bases. The CDR3 is 15 residues long. V lost 7 bases and J lost 1, with 14 bases in between. CDR1 and CDR2 from the germline V gene are MNHNY and SVGAGI (reference sequence). The CDR3 DNA sequence: TGTGCCAGCATCCCTGGGGGGGCGAGCAATCAGCCCCAGCATTTT. Residues: CASIPGGASNQPQHF.

The chain recombines TRBV4-2 with TRBJ1-2, with no clear D. Germline V gene sequence: CDR1 LGHNA, CDR2 YNFKEQ. Trimming removed 3 bases from V and 2 bases from J, with 13 bases in between. The CDR3 runs 15 residues. This chain's CDR3 is CASSQTWTENYGYTF. For the CDR3, the DNA is TGTGCCAGCAGCCAGACCTGGACGGAGAACTATGGCTACACCTTC.

This rearrangement joins TRBV27 to TRBJ1-5, with no clear D. The CDR3 runs to 16 residues. V dropped 0 bases and J dropped 7 bases, with 16 bases sitting between them. CDR1 and CDR2 from the germline V gene are MNHEY and SMNVEV (reference sequence). The chain's CDR3 is CASSLSMGSNRQPQHF. The CDR3 DNA is TGTGCCAGCAGTTTATCGATGGGGAGTAATAGACAGCCCCAGCATTTT.

This clonotype has just a few counts. V is TRBV10-2 and J is TRBJ1-1, with a tentative D call TRBD1 (5 bases). This CDR3 comprises 13 residues. The germline CDR1 and CDR2 sequences are WSHSY and SAAADI. V dropped 7 bases and J dropped 0 bases, with 9 bases sitting between them. CDR3: CASTYRMNTEAFF. CDR3 DNA: TGCGCCAGCACTTACAGGATGAACACTGAAGCTTTCTTT.

The gene calls are TRBV30 and TRBJ2-5, with TRBD2 identical over 10 bases. Trimming took 3 bases from V and 0 from J; bases not matched to a gene: 10. The CDR3 contains 17 residues. Germline values: CDR1 GTSNPN, CDR2 SVGIG (reference sequence). The CDR3 loop is CAWRETIAGGYQETQYF. CDR3 DNA sequence: TGTGCCTGGAGGGAAACCATAGCGGGAGGCTACCAAGAGACCCAGTACTTC.

This chain links TRBV14 with TRBJ2-7; no clear D. V was pared by 0 bases and J by 2 bases, with 11 bases between. This CDR3 has 15 amino acids. Germline V gene data show CDR1 as SGHDN and CDR2 as FVKESK. The CDR3 spells CASSQDQHGTYEQYF. The CDR3 bases are TGTGCCAGCAGCCAAGATCAACACGGAACCTACGAGCAGTACTTC.

V is TRBV4-1 and J is TRBJ2-1; 7 nucleotides line up with TRBD1. The CDR3 runs 15 residues. Germline V gives CDR1 MGHRA, CDR2 YSYEKL. V shed 0 bases, J shed 5 bases, and the junction held 4 bases outside the gene matches. The CDR3, as DNA: TGCGCCAGCAGCCAAGAGCAGGGGGACCACAATGAGCAGTTCTTC. As protein: CASSQEQGDHNEQFF.

Here the CDR3 DNA reads TGTGCCATCAGTGAGCACAGGGAACCCTACGAGCAGTACTTC. Translated: CAISEHREPYEQYF. J is TRBJ2-7 and V is TRBV10-3; a weak D match, TRBD1 (6 bases). The CDR3 contains 14 residues. Germline loops: CDR1 ENHRY, CDR2 SYGVKD. V lost 2 bases, J lost 2 bases, and 10 bases lay in between.

This chain connects TRBV12-3 or TRBV12-4 to TRBJ2-6; D is unresolved. V gave up 2 bases and J gave up 0 bases, with 11 bases separating them. The CDR3 spans 17 residues. CDR3 sequence reads: CASSLIIGASGANVLTF. The CDR3 nucleotides read TGTGCCAGCAGTTTAATTATAGGAGCCTCTGGGGCCAACGTCCTGACTTTC.

This clonotype was picked up a small number of times. J is TRBJ2-7 and V is TRBV27; 7 nucleotides line up with TRBD1. CDR1 is MNHEY and CDR2 is SMNVEV in the germline V gene (reference sequence). Trimming took 7 bases from V and 7 from J; bases not matched to a gene: 7. The CDR3 spans 12 residues. The CDR3 DNA reads TGTGCCAGCAAGAGAGGGGGCCATGAGCAGTACTTC. Translated: CASKRGGHEQYF.

The chain has TRBV20-1 and TRBJ2-1; D gene unclear. In germline, CDR1 is DFQATT, CDR2 SNEGSKA (reference sequence). The CDR3 sequence is 17 residues long. V was clipped by 1 base and J by 0 bases, with 16 bases between them. In DNA form, the CDR3 reads TGCAGTGCTAGAGGGGTGCCGGACGATAGCTCCTACAATGAGCAGTTCTTC. This encodes CSARGVPDDSSYNEQFF.

The chain has TRBV27 and TRBJ1-3; D gene uncertain. V was clipped by 0 bases and J by 0 bases, with 9 bases between them. Germline CDR1 is MNHEY and CDR2 is SMNVEV (reference sequence). The CDR3 contains 16 residues. CDR3 sequence (DNA): TGTGCCAGCAGTTTATCCGGGCAGAGCTCTGGAAACACCATATATTTT. It codes for CASSLSGQSSGNTIYF.

J is TRBJ2-1 and V is TRBV18; 9 bases match TRBD2. After removal of 4 bases from V and 0 bases from J, the junction contained 4 bases not matched to a gene. CDR1 and CDR2 (germline): KGHSH, LQKENI. This CDR3 region has 16 residues. CDR3 nucleotides: TGTGCCAGCTCACTCCATAGCGGGAGCTCCTACAATGAGCAGTTCTTC. It yields the protein CASSLHSGSSYNEQFF.

The chain recombines TRBV6-1 with TRBJ2-2; D is unclear. This CDR3 has 19 residues. The germline CDR1 and CDR2 sequences are MNHNS and SASEGT. Trimming cost V 0 bases and J 4 bases, with 21 bases left between them. This chain's CDR3 is CASSEAVEWKFHITGELFF. The CDR3 coding sequence is TGTGCCAGCAGTGAAGCGGTTGAATGGAAATTTCATATCACCGGGGAGCTGTTTTTT.

The V gene is TRBV27, the J gene TRBJ2-7, with 7 bases aligning to TRBD2. The CDR3 runs to 14 residues. V trimming: 7 bases; J trimming: 0 bases; junction bases outside the gene matches: 6. Germline V lookup: CDR1 MNHEY, CDR2 SMNVEV (reference sequence). The CDR3 spells CASIAAGNSYEQYF. DNA for the CDR3: TGTGCCAGCATTGCAGCGGGGAACTCCTACGAGCAGTACTTC.

The V gene is TRBV27, the J gene TRBJ2-5; D is unclear. Trimming removed 4 bases at V and 4 bases at J, with 7 bases between. Per germline, CDR1 MNHEY and CDR2 SMNVEV (reference sequence). The length of the CDR3 is 12 residues. The CDR3 DNA follows: TGTGCCAGCAGTTCCAATCTAGAGACCCAGTACTTC. It is translated as CASSSNLETQYF.

The V and J genes are TRBV3-1 and TRBJ2-1, with D hard to call. This CDR3 contains 11 residues. Germline CDR1 reads LGHDT; CDR2 reads YNNKEL (reference sequence). V lost 2 bases and J lost 8, with 4 bases in between. The CDR3 coding sequence is TGTGCCAGCAGCCAAAACCATGAGCAGTTCTTC. Residues: CASSQNHEQFF.

This rearrangement joins TRBV5-5 to TRBJ2-2; D remains ambiguous. V was cut by 4 bases and J by 6 bases, with 10 bases left in between. There are 13 residues in the CDR3. Germline V gives CDR1 SGHKS, CDR2 YYEKEE (reference sequence). CDR3 nucleotide sequence: TGTGCCAGCAGCCCGGTCTACGCCGGGGAGCTGTTTTTT. Translation gives CASSPVYAGELFF.

The chain couples TRBV6-2 or TRBV6-3 to TRBJ1-6; 12 bases are shared with TRBD1. The CDR3 has 18 amino acids. CDR1 MNHEY and CDR2 SVGEGT come from the germline V gene. V shed 3 bases, J shed 5 bases, and the junction held 8 bases outside the gene matches. For the CDR3, the DNA is TGTGCCAGCAGTTATTGGGACAGGGGGCTGATAAATAATTCACCCCTCCACTTT. Translated, it gives CASSYWDRGLINNSPLHF.

The rearrangement uses TRBV12-3 or TRBV12-4 and TRBJ2-7; 9 bases agree with TRBD2. V shed 6 bases and J 2 bases; nucleotides not matched to a gene: 8. The CDR3 runs 15 residues. The CDR3 spells CASSLLGTSPYEQYF. The CDR3 DNA follows: TGTGCCAGCAGCCTTTTGGGGACTAGCCCCTACGAGCAGTACTTC.

In nucleotides, the CDR3 is TGTGCCAGCAGCATAGTGTATGGCGGGAGGCACTTCTACAATGAGCAGTTCTTC. Translated: CASSIVYGGRHFYNEQFF. The chain employs TRBV7-9 and TRBJ2-1; 8 bases are shared with TRBD2. CDR3 length: 18 residues. Germline CDR1 reads SEHNR; CDR2 reads FQNEAQ (reference sequence). V lost 5 bases, J lost 3 bases, and 15 bases stayed unmatched.

DNA of the CDR3: TGTGCCAGCAGCCTACCGGGACAGAACAATGAGCAGTTCTTC. Residues: CASSLPGQNNEQFF. The chain joins TRBV14 to TRBJ2-1; TRBD1 matches at 7 bases. CDR3 length: 14 residues. V lost 4 bases and J lost 5; bases outside the gene matches: 5. Germline assignment: CDR1 SGHDN and CDR2 FVKESK.